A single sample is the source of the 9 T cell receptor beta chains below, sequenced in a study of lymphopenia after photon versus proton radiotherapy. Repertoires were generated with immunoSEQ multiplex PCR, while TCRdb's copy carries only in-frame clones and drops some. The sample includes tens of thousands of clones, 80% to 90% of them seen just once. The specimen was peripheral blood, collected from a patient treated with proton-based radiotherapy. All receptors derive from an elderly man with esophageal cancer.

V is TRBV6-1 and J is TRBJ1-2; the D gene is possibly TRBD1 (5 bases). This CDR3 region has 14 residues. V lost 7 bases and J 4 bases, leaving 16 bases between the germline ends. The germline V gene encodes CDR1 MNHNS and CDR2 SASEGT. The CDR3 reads CASTPRWDVYGYTF. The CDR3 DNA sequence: TGTGCCAGCACCCCAAGGTGGGACGTCTATGGCTACACCTTC.

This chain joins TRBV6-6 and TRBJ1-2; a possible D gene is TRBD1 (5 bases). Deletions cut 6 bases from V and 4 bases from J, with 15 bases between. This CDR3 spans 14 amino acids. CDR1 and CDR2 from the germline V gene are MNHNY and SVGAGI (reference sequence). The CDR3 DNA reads TGTGCCAGCAGCCAAGCCGGGACCTTCTATGGCTACACCTTC. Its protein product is CASSQAGTFYGYTF.

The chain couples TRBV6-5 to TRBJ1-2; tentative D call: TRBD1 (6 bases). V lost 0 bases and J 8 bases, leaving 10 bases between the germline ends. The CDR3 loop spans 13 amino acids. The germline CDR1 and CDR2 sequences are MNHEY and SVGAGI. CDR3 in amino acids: CASSYSTGQGYTF. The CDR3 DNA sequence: TGTGCCAGCAGTTACTCGACAGGTCAAGGCTACACCTTC.

The CDR3 sequence: CSTSPGGVGTEAFF. The DNA for the CDR3 is TGCAGCACCTCTCCAGGGGGGGTGGGCACTGAAGCTTTCTTT. The rearrangement joins TRBV29-1 to TRBJ1-1, with TRBD1 identical over 7 bases. The germline V gene encodes CDR1 SQVTM and CDR2 ANQGSEA. The CDR3 has 14 amino acids. After removal of 8 bases from V and 4 bases from J, the junction contained 13 bases not matched to a gene.

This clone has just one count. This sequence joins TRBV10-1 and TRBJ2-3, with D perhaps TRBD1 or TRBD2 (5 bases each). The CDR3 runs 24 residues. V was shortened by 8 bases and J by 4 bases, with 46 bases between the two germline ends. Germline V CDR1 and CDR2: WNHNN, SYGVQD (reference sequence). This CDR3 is CASERDLGDADTQGNLGDADTQYF. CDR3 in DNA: TGCGCCAGCGAACGGGACCTCGGAGATGCAGATACGCAGGGCAACCTCGGAGATGCAGATACGCAGTATTTT.

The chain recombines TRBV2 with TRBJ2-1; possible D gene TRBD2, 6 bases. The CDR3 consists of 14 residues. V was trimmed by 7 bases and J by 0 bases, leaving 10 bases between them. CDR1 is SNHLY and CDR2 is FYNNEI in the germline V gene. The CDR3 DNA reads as TGTGCCAGCAAAGGCGGGATCTCCTACAATGAGCAGTTCTTC. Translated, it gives CASKGGISYNEQFF. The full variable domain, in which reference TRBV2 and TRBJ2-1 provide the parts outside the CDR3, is EPEVTQTPSHQVTQMGQEVILRCVPISNHLYFYWYRQILGQKVEFLVSFYNNEISEKSEIFDDQFSVERPDGSNFTLKIRSTKLEDSAMYFCASKGGISYNEQFFGPGTRLTVL.

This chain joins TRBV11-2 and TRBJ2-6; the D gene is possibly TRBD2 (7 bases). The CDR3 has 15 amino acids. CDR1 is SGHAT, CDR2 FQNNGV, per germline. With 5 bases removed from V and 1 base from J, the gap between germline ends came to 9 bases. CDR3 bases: TGTGCCAGCAGCCGGGGGGCATCTGGGGCCAACGTCCTGACTTTC. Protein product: CASSRGASGANVLTF. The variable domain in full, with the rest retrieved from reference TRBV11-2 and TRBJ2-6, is EAGVAQSPRYKIIEKRQSVAFWCNPISGHATLYWYQQILGQGPKLLIQFQNNGVVDDSQLPKDRFSAERLKGVDSTLKIQPAKLEDSAVYLCASSRGASGANVLTFGAGSRLTVL.

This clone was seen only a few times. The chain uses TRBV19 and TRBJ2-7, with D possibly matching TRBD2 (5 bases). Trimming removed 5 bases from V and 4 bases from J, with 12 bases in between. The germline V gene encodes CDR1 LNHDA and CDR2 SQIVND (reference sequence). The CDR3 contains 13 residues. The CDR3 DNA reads TGTGCCAGTAGTCCAGAGACGGGATACGAGCAGTACTTC. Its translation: CASSPETGYEQYF.

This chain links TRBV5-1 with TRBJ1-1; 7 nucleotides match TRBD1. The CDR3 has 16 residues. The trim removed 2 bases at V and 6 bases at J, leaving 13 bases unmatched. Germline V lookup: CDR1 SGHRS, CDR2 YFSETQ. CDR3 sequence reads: CASSLGGGGLRAEAFF. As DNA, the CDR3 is TGCGCCAGCAGCTTAGGGGGAGGGGGCCTTAGGGCTGAAGCTTTCTTT.